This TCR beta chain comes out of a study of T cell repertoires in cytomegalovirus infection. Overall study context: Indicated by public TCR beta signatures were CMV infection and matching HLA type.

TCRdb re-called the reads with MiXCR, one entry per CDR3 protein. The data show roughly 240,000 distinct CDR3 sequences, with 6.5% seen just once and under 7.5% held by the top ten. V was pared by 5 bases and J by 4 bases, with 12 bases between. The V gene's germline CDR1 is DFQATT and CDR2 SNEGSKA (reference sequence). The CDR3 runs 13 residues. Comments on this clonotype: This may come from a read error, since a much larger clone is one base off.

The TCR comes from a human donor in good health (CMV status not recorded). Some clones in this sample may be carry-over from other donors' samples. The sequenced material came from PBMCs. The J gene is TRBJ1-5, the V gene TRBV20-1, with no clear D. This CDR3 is CSASKLRNQPQHF. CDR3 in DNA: TGCAGTGCTTCCAAGTTGAGGAATCAGCCCCAGCATTTT.